Sequencing of this T cell receptor beta chain was carried out in a study of T cell responses to AZD1222 COVID-19 vaccine (dated by TCRdb to the early 2020s). For context, the study as a whole: TCR sequencing was performed for 230 to 250 trial participants, of whom 207 were given two doses of AZD1222 and some 26 were given two doses of MenACWY control vaccine. Trial participants were enrolled by age into subgroups of 18-55, 56-69 and 70-plus years, and around 140, 26 and 57 TCR-sequenced participants, respectively, were included in these subgroups. Overall results and qualifications from the work: Reportedly, close to half of the unique spike-specific TCRs recognized epitopes lying outside the regions that are mutated in the B.1.351 and B.1.1.7 variants. Because no samples from the day 14 peak response were available, repertoires could be characterized only after the peak T cell response. CD4 TCRs associated with the vaccine covered the entire spike protein, and the dominant responses were in regions 160-218 and 743-854. The 56-69-year group was small, and its depth increase did not reach significance, likely because of low power. Most participants were white British and females outnumbered males, and the authors suggested that clonal diversity may have been underestimated. After two AZD1222 doses, both the breadth and the depth of spike-specific TCRs were significantly higher than at day 0 and than in MenACWY recipients. Conclusions about previously exposed vaccinees were limited because only six AZD1222 recipients were SARS-CoV-2 seropositive at baseline.

The CDR3 regions of human TCRbeta chains were analyzed by immunosequencing. Processing in the source paper ran as follows. Repertoire TCRs were checked for matches against a reference library of SARS-CoV-2-specific TCRs that had been generated using the MIRA antigen-specificity platform. Breadth meant the fraction of unique TCRs that were SARS-CoV-2-associated, whereas depth meant the fraction of total T cells that were SARS-CoV-2-associated. Using the MIRA data, every spike-specific TCR was mapped to the spike region that the TCR reacted to and assigned to either a CD4 or a CD8 class. Log10-transformed breadth and depth values were compared by one-way ANOVA with Sidak's multiple comparisons tests. TCRdb provides this immuneACCESS table in a form limited to in-frame rearrangements. Some clones are lacking; in checked studies, under half of them reflect an unresolved V gene, and why the rest are absent is not known. V and J calls and clone size are copied from that table; D and trimming were computed from the DNA. The sample data list 97,000 or so clones, and approximately 90% of these were observed just once. The ten largest account for 6.5% to 8.5% of the sample.

This sample's time point label indicates: about 28 days (+/-7) after the second vaccine dose. AZD1222 recipients given second doses at about 4 weeks or at about 12 weeks were pooled, since spike-specific TCR depth and breadth were not found to differ between the two schedules. Vaccinee samples came from UK trials COV001 and COV002, including a single-blind randomized controlled phase 2/3 trial of AZD1222 (ChAdOx1 nCoV-19) in healthy adults. Trial participant PBMC samples were collected at day 0 and day 28 after the second dose for TCRbeta chain sequencing. Concerning this clone itself: Its binding antigen is unknown. Base qualities were left out, and no much larger clone turns up one base away.

Relative to germline, V is 1 base shorter and J is 5 bases shorter, with 9 bases between their ends. As encoded in the germline V gene, CDR1 is MDHEN while CDR2 is SYDVKM. The CDR3 spans 15 residues, from the cysteine through the phenylalanine. CDR3 DNA only is kept here, 45 bases in frame from base 1. The chain links TRBV28 with TRBJ1-6; a confident D gene designation cannot be given. The sequencing used peripheral blood, collected 28 days after the second AZD1222 dose. The source is an adult who received the AZD1222 COVID-19 vaccine. The CDR3 reads CASSLSGMHNSPLHF. The nucleotides read TGTGCCAGCAGTTTATCGGGCATGCATAATTCACCCCTCCACTTT.